Listed below are T cell receptor beta chains from one sample, sequenced in a study of T cell responses to AZD1222 COVID-19 vaccine. Clones were sequenced by immunoSEQ multiplex PCR, and TCRdb holds only the in-frame ones, with some missing. Of roughly 95,000 clones listed, approximately 90% were seen once; the top ten hold 2.8%. Here the sequenced sample was peripheral blood, taken on day 0 of AZD1222 vaccination. The source of these receptors is an adult in good health. Each CDR3 is given with its conserved first and last residue. A D gene is named only where the DNA matches it firmly. A row's size may be missing; if present it is once, few, many or a size class.

clone size | J gene | V gene | D gene | CDR3 DNA | CDR3 protein
. | TRBJ2-7 | TRBV11-3 | . | TGTGCCAGCAGCCTAGGAATAGGCTACGAGCAGTACTTC | CASSLGIGYEQYF
. | TRBJ2-1 | TRBV19 | . | TGTGCCAGTAGCCTTTTAGAGGTCTCCTACAATGAGCAGTTCTTC | CASSLLEVSYNEQFF
. | TRBJ2-1 | TRBV6-5 | . | TGTGCCAGCAGTTACGGGAGGAGCTCCTACAATGAGCAGTTCTTC | CASSYGRSSYNEQFF
. | TRBJ2-3 | TRBV2 | . | TGTGCCAGCAGTGAAGCACCGGCCTCGTCGGATACGCAGTATTTT | CASSEAPASSDTQYF
once | TRBJ2-7 | TRBV9 | TRBD1 | TGTGCCAGCAGTACGACAGGGGAGGCCGAGCAGTACTTC | CASSTTGEAEQYF
. | TRBJ2-5 | TRBV7-2 | TRBD1 | TGTGCCAGCAGCTTTACCCAGGGGGCCGGTGAGACCCAGTACTTC | CASSFTQGAGETQYF
. | TRBJ2-1 | TRBV6-5 | TRBD2 | TGTGCCAGCAGTTATACAGGACTAGCGGAGCAGTTCTTC | CASSYTGLAEQFF
. | TRBJ1-4 | TRBV2 | . | TGTGCCAGCAGGCCAGAAGCAACTAATGAAAAACTGTTTTTT | CASRPEATNEKLFF
. | TRBJ1-1 | TRBV10-2 | . | TGCGCCAGCAGTGACAGGGGCATGAACACTGAAGCTTTCTTT | CASSDRGMNTEAFF
. | TRBJ1-2 | TRBV4-1 | . | TGCGCCAGCAGCCAAGGGGGGACATGGTGGGGCTACACCTTC | CASSQGGTWWGYTF
. | TRBJ2-2 | TRBV27 | . | TGTGCCAGCAGTCCGCGGGGACCGAACACCGGGGAGCTGTTTTTT | CASSPRGPNTGELFF
once | TRBJ2-4 | TRBV5-6 | . | TGTGCCAGCAGCCCGTTAGCGGAAGTAGCCAAAAACATTCAGTACTTC | CASSPLAEVAKNIQYF
. | TRBJ2-7 | TRBV29-1 | TRBD1 | TGCAGCGTCACCGGGACAGGGGGCAAGTACGAGCAGTACTTC | CSVTGTGGKYEQYF
. | TRBJ1-3 | TRBV7-8 | . | TGTGCCAGCAGCTTAGCACGGGCTGGAAACACCATATATTTT | CASSLARAGNTIYF
. | TRBJ2-7 | TRBV5-1 | . | TGCGCCAGCAGCTTGGGCAGGGACTACGAGCAGTACTTC | CASSLGRDYEQYF
few | TRBJ1-5 | TRBV2 | . | TGTGCCAGCAAAGAGGATGTATCGAGTCCCCAGCATTTT | CASKEDVSSPQHF
many | TRBJ2-7 | TRBV5-8 | . | TGTGCCAGCCGGAAGCTACGGGAAGCCTACGAGCAGTACTTC | CASRKLREAYEQYF
once | TRBJ2-1 | TRBV24-1 | TRBD1 | TGTGCCACCAGTTGGGAGGTAACAGGGGGCTATGAGCAGTTCTTC | CATSWEVTGGYEQFF
. | TRBJ1-2 | TRBV30 | . | TGTGCCTGGAGATTTAACAGGGATTCCTATGGCTACACCTTC | CAWRFNRDSYGYTF
. | TRBJ2-7 | TRBV19 | . | TGTGCCAGTAGTCCCGGGCCATCCTACGAGCAGTACTTC | CASSPGPSYEQYF
once | TRBJ1-1 | TRBV11-2 | TRBD1 | TGTGCCAGCAGCTTACATCAGGGGGGGAACACTGAAGCTTTCTTT | CASSLHQGGNTEAFF
. | TRBJ1-2 | TRBV16 | . | TGTGCCAGCAGCCCTGCCCCCCCGGGAATAGCCCCCTATGGCTACACCTTC | CASSPAPPGIAPYGYTF
. | TRBJ2-7 | TRBV12-5 | . | TGTGCTAGTGGGACTTGGGGCGAGCAGTACTTC | CASGTWGEQYF
. | TRBJ2-7 | TRBV29-1 | . | TGCAGCGTTGAAAGAGACAGCTCCTACGAGCAGTACTTC | CSVERDSSYEQYF
. | TRBJ1-3 | TRBV25-1 | . | TGTGCCAGCAGTGAATCTAGAAGCTCTGGAAACACCATATATTTT | CASSESRSSGNTIYF
. | TRBJ1-5 | TRBV2 | . | TGTGCCAGCAGAGGGCCAGATTTTAATCAGCCCCAGCATTTT | CASRGPDFNQPQHF
. | TRBJ2-7 | TRBV7-8 | TRBD1 | TGTGCCAGCAGCTTAACAGGGGCCTACGAGCAGTACTTC | CASSLTGAYEQYF
. | TRBJ1-6 | TRBV18 | . | TGTGCCAGCTCACCGCACAGGGAGGGGAATTCACCCCTCCACTTT | CASSPHREGNSPLHF
. | TRBJ1-5 | TRBV4-1 | TRBD1 | TGCGCCAGCAGCCAGTTACAGGGGGCTCAGCAGCCCCAGCATTTT | CASSQLQGAQQPQHF
. | TRBJ1-3 | TRBV18 | . | TGTGCCAGCTCACCATCTGGCAGGGATGGAAACACCATATATTTT | CASSPSGRDGNTIYF
once | TRBJ2-1 | TRBV4-1 | . | TGCGCCAGCAGCCGGGTCCCAAGGGGCAATGAGCAGTTCTTC | CASSRVPRGNEQFF
. | TRBJ2-3 | TRBV4-3 | . | TGCGCCAGCAGCCAAGTTAAAGGCCCGGGCTATGACACAGATACGCAGTATTTT | CASSQVKGPGYDTDTQYF
. | TRBJ1-2 | TRBV30 | TRBD1 | TGTGCCGTGATACTTTACAGGGGGCAAAACTATGGCTACACCTTC | CAVILYRGQNYGYTF
once | TRBJ2-1 | TRBV19 | TRBD2 | TGTGCCAGTAGTATCAGCGGGAACTCCTACAATGAGCAGTTCTTC | CASSISGNSYNEQFF
. | TRBJ2-2 | TRBV24-1 | . | TGTGCCACAACAGGGTTTGGGAACACCGGGGAGCTGTTTTTT | CATTGFGNTGELFF
. | TRBJ2-1 | TRBV9 | . | TGTGCCAGCAGCGTAGGCAGGGTTGGCAATGAGCAGTTCTTC | CASSVGRVGNEQFF
. | TRBJ1-2 | TRBV7-2 | . | TGTGCCAGCAGCTTAGCCCGGGTCGGCGGCTACACCTTC | CASSLARVGGYTF
. | TRBJ1-4 | TRBV18 | . | TGTGCCAGCTCACCAGAGGTGCCCTCTGCAACTAATGAAAAACTGTTTTTT | CASSPEVPSATNEKLFF
. | TRBJ1-2 | TRBV25-1 | . | TGTGCCAGCAGTGACCGTGGGACGGGGGGAGCCTATGGCTACACCTTC | CASSDRGTGGAYGYTF
. | TRBJ1-2 | TRBV10-3 | TRBD1 | TGTGCCATCAGTGAGGGGACAGGTGGCTACACCTTC | CAISEGTGGYTF
. | TRBJ2-7 | TRBV5-6 | . | TGTGCCAGCAGCTTCAGGGGAAGCGAGCAGTACTTC | CASSFRGSEQYF
. | TRBJ2-2 | TRBV2 | . | TGTGCCAGCACTCGGCAGGACACCGGGGAGCTGTTTTTT | CASTRQDTGELFF
. | TRBJ1-2 | TRBV28 | . | TGTGCCAGCAGTTTCCCCTTGGGGGGTTTCGGCTATGGCTACACCTTC | CASSFPLGGFGYGYTF
. | TRBJ2-3 | TRBV11-1 | TRBD2 | TGTGCCAGCAGCTTGCGGAGCGGGAGGGCCTCAGATACGCAGTATTTT | CASSLRSGRASDTQYF
. | TRBJ2-1 | TRBV5-1 | TRBD1 | TGCGCCAGCAGCATTCCGGGACAGGGATCCTACAATGAGCAGTTCTTC | CASSIPGQGSYNEQFF
. | TRBJ1-1 | TRBV14 | . | TGTGCCAGCAGCCAAGCCGGGGTTGGGATTCAAGCTTTCTTT | CASSQAGVGIQAFF